A selection of T cell receptor beta chains follows, all from one sample in a study of Graves' ophthalmopathy and Graves' hyperthyroidism. TCRdb reprocessed the multiplex PCR reads via MiXCR and lists one record per CDR3 protein. Seen here are about 400,000 distinct CDR3 sequences, roughly 18% observed once, and the top ten hold roughly 1.6%. Material: peripheral blood. Receptor source: a woman aged 18-29 years with Graves' ophthalmopathy. CDR3s include the opening cysteine and the closing phenylalanine or tryptophan. A D gene is named only where the DNA matches it firmly. For some rows the clone size is stated as once, few or many, or as a class when expanded; others skip it.

>NA|TRBV7-3|NA|TRBJ2-5
TGTGCCAGCAGCTCGAAAGCACAAGAGACCCAGTACTTC
CASSSKAQETQYF
>TRBD2|TRBV6-2/TRBV6-3|many|TRBJ2-7
TGTGCCAGCAGTCCGGGGAGGGGTCTGGGCCTCGTCGAGCAGTACTTC
CASSPGRGLGLVEQYF
>NA|TRBV6-1|NA|TRBJ2-7
TGTGCCAGCAGTCAGTCCTTCCGGGACTTGGGGGACGAGCAGTACTTC
CASSQSFRDLGDEQYF
>NA|TRBV7-8|NA|TRBJ1-5
TGTGCCAGCAGCTTCGGCGACGGGTATAGCAATCAGCCCCAGCATTTT
CASSFGDGYSNQPQHF
>NA|TRBV28|many|TRBJ1-2
TGTGCCAGCAGTCCCAACGACATTTCGGGTGGCTACACCTTC
CASSPNDISGGYTF
>NA|TRBV15|many|TRBJ1-5
TGTGCCACCAGCCCGGGGTCCCAGCCCCAGCATTTT
CATSPGSQPQHF
>NA|TRBV24-1|NA|TRBJ1-5
TGTGCCACCAGTGATTTAAATACCAGCAATCAGCCCCAGCATTTT
CATSDLNTSNQPQHF
>TRBD2|TRBV20-1|many|TRBJ2-4
TGCAGTGCTAGACGACTAGCGGGGGGCAAAAACATTCAGTACTTC
CSARRLAGGKNIQYF
>NA|TRBV12-3/TRBV12-4|many|TRBJ1-1
TGTGCCAGCAGCCCGACAGGATTTGGGGCTTTCTTT
CASSPTGFGAFF
>NA|TRBV6-5|many|TRBJ1-1
TGTGCCAGCAGCACCCACATGAACACTGAAGCTTTCTTT
CASSTHMNTEAFF
>NA|TRBV6-4|many|TRBJ2-4
TGTGCCAGCAGATCTCGGGGGGCATCCAAAAACATTCAGTACTTC
CASRSRGASKNIQYF
>NA|TRBV4-1|many|TRBJ2-5
TGCGCCAGCAGCCAGCACGGCTATTCAGAGACCCAGTACTTC
CASSQHGYSETQYF
>TRBD2|TRBV12-3/TRBV12-4|NA|TRBJ2-7
TGTGCCAGCAGTTTCAAACTAGCGCGATCCTACGAGCAGTACTTC
CASSFKLARSYEQYF
>NA|TRBV7-9|NA|TRBJ1-2
TGTGCCAGCAGGCCGAGAAGCGGTTTGAACTATGGCTACACCTTC
CASRPRSGLNYGYTF
>NA|TRBV6-2/TRBV6-3|NA|TRBJ1-2
TGTGCCAGCAGTTCCCGGGGAGGAACGGGAATAACCAGCTATGGCTACACCTTC
CASSSRGGTGITSYGYTF
>TRBD1|TRBV6-5|many|TRBJ2-7
TGTGCCAGCAGTTACTCGGGACAGGGCGTCTACGAGCAGTACTTC
CASSYSGQGVYEQYF
>TRBD1|TRBV14|NA|TRBJ1-1
TGTGCCAGCAGCCAAGATTCAGGACAGGCCCCAGGGGAAGCTTTCTTT
CASSQDSGQAPGEAFF
>NA|TRBV6-5|many|TRBJ1-6
TGTGCCAGCAGACCGGGACTGAGTAATTCACCCCTCCACTTT
CASRPGLSNSPLHF
>NA|TRBV6-5|NA|TRBJ1-2
TGTGCCAGCAGTTATGGACGATTAAGCCCTAACTATGGCTACACCTTC
CASSYGRLSPNYGYTF
>TRBD2|TRBV12-3/TRBV12-4|few|TRBJ2-5
TGTGCCAGCAGTCGCGGGACTAGCGGTCAAGAGACCCAGTACTTC
CASSRGTSGQETQYF
>TRBD1|TRBV5-1|many|TRBJ2-7
TGCGCCAGCAGCCTGGCGCCGGGACAGGGGACCTACGAGCAGTACTTC
CASSLAPGQGTYEQYF
>NA|TRBV6-2/TRBV6-3|many|TRBJ1-1
TGTGCCAGCAGTTCGCTCGGAATGAACACTGAAGCTTTCTTT
CASSSLGMNTEAFF
>NA|TRBV7-6|many|TRBJ1-1
TGTGCCAGCAGCTTAGTCAACTCTGAAGCTTTCTTT
CASSLVNSEAFF
>TRBD1|TRBV30|NA|TRBJ1-1
TGTGCCTGGAGTGTCCCAGGGGGCACTGAAGCTTTCTTT
CAWSVPGGTEAFF
>TRBD1|TRBV6-2/TRBV6-3|many|TRBJ1-6
TGTGCCAGCAGGACCCCCCGGGACAGGGACTCACCCCTCCACTTT
CASRTPRDRDSPLHF
>NA|TRBV28|NA|TRBJ2-7
TGTGCCACCAGCGATCCGACGGTAAGCTCCTACGAGCAGTACTTC
CATSDPTVSSYEQYF
>TRBD1|TRBV12-3/TRBV12-4|many|TRBJ2-6
TGTGCCAGCAGTCCCGGACAGGGTTGGCCTGGGGCCAACGTCCTGACTTTC
CASSPGQGWPGANVLTF
>NA|TRBV28|many|TRBJ2-4
TGTGCCAGCAGTCCGAGGGGCCCAAGGGACATTCAGTACTTC
CASSPRGPRDIQYF
>TRBD2|TRBV28|many|TRBJ2-5
TGTGCCAGCAGATCCTCAGGATTGGGGGGGGAGACCCAGTACTTC
CASRSSGLGGETQYF